A single sample is the source of the 27 T cell receptor beta chains below, sequenced in a study of T cell changes during pregnancy in multiple sclerosis. Method: immunoSEQ multiplex PCR; TCRdb's copy keeps in-frame clones and lacks some. Of 49,000 or so clones in the sample, approximately 94% were seen once. Sequencing used CD8+ T cells from peripheral blood mononuclear cells, obtained before pregnancy. The source of these receptors is a female donor with multiple sclerosis, enrolled in a pregnancy study.

This CDR3 is CASSSLSSGNTIYF. The CDR3, as DNA: TGTGCCAGCTCATCACTGAGCTCTGGAAACACCATATATTTT. The V and J genes are TRBV18 and TRBJ1-3; D not resolved. Germline V gene lookup returns CDR1 KGHSH and CDR2 LQKENI. Trimming removed 5 bases from V and 0 bases from J, with 8 bases in between. The CDR3 has 14 residues.

This chain connects TRBV7-8 to TRBJ2-5, with D maybe TRBD1 (6 bases). The CDR3 extends over 15 amino acids. Trimming removed 4 bases at V and 5 bases at J, with 17 bases between. From germline, CDR1 is SGHVS and CDR2 FQNEAQ. CDR3 in DNA: TGTGCCAGCAGCTCCCCGACAGGCGTGGGGGAGACCCAGTACTTC. Encoded protein: CASSSPTGVGETQYF.

V gene TRBV27 combines with J gene TRBJ2-5; TRBD2 matches 9 bases. J lost 1 base, V lost 5 bases, and 20 bases had no gene match. Germline-derived CDR1 and CDR2 are MNHEY and SMNVEV (reference sequence). The CDR3 covers 20 residues. This chain's CDR3 is CASSDSPLTPLAGPQETQYF. CDR3 coding DNA: TGTGCCAGCAGTGACTCCCCCCTTACCCCTCTAGCGGGGCCCCAAGAGACCCAGTACTTC.

V is TRBV27 and J is TRBJ2-5; a possible D gene is TRBD2 (6 bases). The V gene lost 5 bases and the J gene lost 9 bases, with 22 bases spanning the gap. The CDR3 has 15 residues. Looked up from germline, CDR1 is MNHEY and CDR2 is SMNVEV (reference sequence). CDR3 residues: CASSPSPVGLPSQYF. As DNA, the CDR3 is TGTGCCAGCAGTCCCTCCCCTGTGGGACTCCCATCCCAGTACTTC.

The rearrangement links TRBV6-6 to TRBJ2-3, with a possible D match to TRBD2 (5 bases). CDR3 size: 13 residues. V lost 2 bases and J lost 2, with 5 bases in between. CDR1 and CDR2 (germline): MNHNY, SVGAGI (reference sequence). The CDR3 DNA reads TGTGCCAGCAGTTACCGGGACACAGATACGCAGTATTTT. This sequence encodes CASSYRDTDTQYF.

The chain joins TRBV7-9 to TRBJ2-7; TRBD2 is a possible D gene (5 bases). V lost 1 base and J lost 3, with 7 bases in between. CDR3 size: 13 residues. Germline values: CDR1 SEHNR, CDR2 FQNEAQ (reference sequence). The CDR3 region is CASSLEEDYEQYF. The CDR3 coding sequence is TGTGCCAGCAGCTTAGAGGAGGACTACGAGCAGTACTTC.

The genes are TRBV19 and TRBJ2-7, with TRBD1 identical over 7 bases. The CDR3 runs to 13 residues. With 2 bases clipped from V and 6 bases from J, the junction kept 4 bases outside the gene matches. Germline V gene lookup returns CDR1 LNHDA and CDR2 SQIVND (reference sequence). CDR3 amino acids: CASSIRTGVEQYF. The CDR3 nucleotides read TGTGCCAGTAGTATACGCACAGGGGTCGAGCAGTACTTC. The whole variable domain, remainder taken from reference TRBV19 and TRBJ2-7, is DGGITQSPKYLFRKEGQNVTLSCEQNLNHDAMYWYRQDPGQGLRLIYYSQIVNDFQKGDIAEGYSVSREKKESFPLTVTSAQKNPTAFYLCASSIRTGVEQYFGPGTRLTVT.

The rearrangement joins TRBV19 to TRBJ2-7; the D gene is possibly TRBD2 (6 bases). The germline V gene encodes CDR1 LNHDA and CDR2 SQIVND (reference sequence). The CDR3 runs 12 residues. V lost 3 bases, J lost 7 bases, and 10 bases lay in between. The CDR3 DNA sequence: TGTGCCAGTAGTATGGTGGGGAGGGAGCAGTACTTC. It specifies CASSMVGREQYF.

The rearrangement uses TRBV2 and TRBJ2-7, with TRBD1 as a possible D gene (5 bases). Germline V lookup: CDR1 SNHLY, CDR2 FYNNEI. Between the trimmed V and J ends, which lost 4 bases and 1 base, there was a span of 5 bases. This CDR3 region has 12 residues. The CDR3 sequence: CASSGQSYEQYF. The CDR3 DNA is TGTGCCAGCAGTGGACAGTCCTACGAGCAGTACTTC.

Only one count was recorded for this clone. J is TRBJ2-2 and V is TRBV5-4; TRBD2 agrees at 12 bases. CDR3 length: 15 amino acids. With 4 bases clipped from V and 6 bases from J, the junction kept 4 bases outside the gene matches. Germline loops: CDR1 SGHNT, CDR2 YYREEE (reference sequence). The CDR3 nucleotides read TGTGCCAGCAGCACCCTAGCGGGAGGGCCCGGGGAGCTGTTTTTT. Translated, it gives CASSTLAGGPGELFF.

The V gene is TRBV19, the J gene TRBJ2-1; TRBD1 is a possible D gene (5 bases). Trimming left V 5 bases short and J 6 bases short, with 8 bases between. The germline V gene encodes CDR1 LNHDA and CDR2 SQIVND (reference sequence). There are 12 residues in the CDR3. CDR3 coding DNA: TGTGCCAGTAGTGCAGGGATCAATGAGCAGTTCTTC. Translating gives CASSAGINEQFF.

V is TRBV15 and J is TRBJ1-1, with unresolved D. V dropped 4 bases and J dropped 7 bases, with 10 bases sitting between them. Germline assignment: CDR1 LNHNV and CDR2 YYDKDF (reference sequence). This CDR3 comprises 12 residues. The CDR3 DNA follows: TGTGCCACCAGCACATTAGCGGGTGAAGCTTTCTTT. This codes for CATSTLAGEAFF.

V and J are TRBV30 and TRBJ2-2, with TRBD2 matching 9 bases. The CDR3 has 15 amino acids. The V gene end was trimmed by 4 bases and the J gene end by 4 bases; junction bases not matched to a gene: 7. Germline CDR1 reads GTSNPN; CDR2 reads SVGIG (reference sequence). The CDR3 sequence: CAWTAGTSPTGELFF. CDR3 bases: TGTGCCTGGACCGCCGGGACTAGCCCCACCGGGGAGCTGTTTTTT.

The chain uses TRBV4-3 and TRBJ2-7, with D maybe TRBD2 (6 bases). CDR1 is LGHNA, CDR2 YSLEER, per germline. The CDR3 runs 14 residues. Trimming left V 0 bases short and J 6 bases short, with 12 bases between. CDR3 coding DNA: TGCGCCAGCAGCCAAGAACGGGGGAATTCCGAGCAGTACTTC. Protein: CASSQERGNSEQYF.

The chain is built from TRBV27 and TRBJ2-3; 7 nucleotides align to TRBD1. The CDR3 is 16 residues long. V lost 4 bases, J lost 4 bases, and 11 bases stayed unmatched. Per germline, CDR1 MNHEY and CDR2 SMNVEV (reference sequence). CDR3 residues: CASSSWTGGAADTQYF. The CDR3 region has the DNA TGTGCCAGCAGTTCCTGGACAGGAGGAGCGGCAGATACGCAGTATTTT.

The V gene is TRBV5-1, the J gene TRBJ2-1, with D hard to call. Germline CDR1 SGHRS, CDR2 YFSETQ. The CDR3 extends over 12 amino acids. Trimming removed 5 bases from V and 7 bases from J, with 10 bases in between. CDR3: CASRHSSNEQFF. The DNA of the CDR3 is TGCGCCAGCAGGCATAGCAGTAATGAGCAGTTCTTC.

The chain combines TRBV19 with TRBJ2-1, with 10 nucleotides matching TRBD2. From germline, CDR1 is LNHDA and CDR2 SQIVND (reference sequence). V shed 7 bases and J 0 bases; nucleotides not matched to a gene: 3. CDR3 length equals 15 residues. The CDR3 is CASTSSGSSYNEQFF. CDR3 DNA sequence: TGTGCCAGTACCTCTAGCGGGAGCTCCTACAATGAGCAGTTCTTC.

In DNA form, the CDR3 reads TGTGCCAGCAGCCCGGGGACAGGGGGCGAGTTAAGGTTGCAGTATTTT. It yields the protein CASSPGTGGELRLQYF. The chain links TRBV11-2 to TRBJ2-3, with 12 bases fitting TRBD1. Germline CDR1 is SGHAT and CDR2 is FQNNGV. V was pared by 5 bases and J by 11 bases, with 14 bases of the junction left unmatched. This CDR3 spans 16 amino acids.

V is TRBV27 and J is TRBJ2-2; no reliable D call. V dropped 3 bases and J dropped 0 bases, with 2 bases sitting between them. The CDR3 has 13 amino acids. The germline CDR1 and CDR2 sequences are MNHEY and SMNVEV (reference sequence). As DNA, the CDR3 is TGTGCCAGCAGTTTCTCGAACACCGGGGAGCTGTTTTTT. Residues: CASSFSNTGELFF.

This clone is a singleton in its sample. This chain uses TRBV4-1 with TRBJ1-2; 7 positions agree with TRBD1. The CDR3 is made up of 15 amino acids. The V gene's germline CDR1 is MGHRA and CDR2 YSYEKL. The V segment lost 1 base and the J segment 2 bases; nucleotides outside the gene matches: 4. CDR3 loop: CASSQVIQGNYGYTF. CDR3 sequence (DNA): TGCGCCAGCAGCCAAGTGATACAGGGGAACTATGGCTACACCTTC.

The chain employs TRBV19 and TRBJ1-1, with 11 bases fitting TRBD1. Looked up from germline, CDR1 is LNHDA and CDR2 is SQIVND (reference sequence). Losses at the gene ends were 10 bases for V and 5 bases for J; bases not matched to a gene: 6. The CDR3 is 13 amino acids. The CDR3 region has the DNA TGTGCCACGAGGACAGGGGGCTGGACTGAAGCTTTCTTT. This gives the protein CATRTGGWTEAFF. The entire variable domain, with the rest obtained from reference TRBV19 and TRBJ1-1, is as follows: DGGITQSPKYLFRKEGQNVTLSCEQNLNHDAMYWYRQDPGQGLRLIYYSQIVNDFQKGDIAEGYSVSREKKESFPLTVTSAQKNPTAFYLCATRTGGWTEAFFGQGTRLTVV.

The rearrangement uses TRBV30 and TRBJ2-5, with D possibly being TRBD2 (6 bases). Germline V gene data show CDR1 as GTSNPN and CDR2 as SVGIG (reference sequence). This CDR3 has 16 residues. Between the trimmed V and J ends, which lost 2 bases and 2 bases, there was a span of 18 bases. CDR3 in amino acids: CAWSLRGSSGQETQYF. The CDR3, as DNA: TGTGCCTGGAGTTTAAGGGGTAGTAGCGGACAAGAGACCCAGTACTTC.

The V and J genes are TRBV27 and TRBJ2-2, with 7 bases matching TRBD2. The CDR3 covers 15 residues. The V segment lost 6 bases and the J segment 2 bases; nucleotides outside the gene matches: 6. Germline V gene sequence: CDR1 MNHEY, CDR2 SMNVEV (reference sequence). The CDR3 DNA reads as TGTGCCAGCAGGGGAATAGCGGGTAACACCGGGGAGCTGTTTTTT. It yields the protein CASRGIAGNTGELFF.

CDR3: CASRPGADYEQYF. CDR3 nucleotide sequence: TGTGCCAGCAGACCTGGGGCAGACTACGAGCAGTACTTC. This sequence joins TRBV27 and TRBJ2-7, with D perhaps TRBD1 (5 bases). The germline V and J ends were trimmed by 6 bases and 3 bases, with 12 bases remaining between them. The CDR3 is made up of 13 amino acids. CDR1 is MNHEY, CDR2 SMNVEV, per germline (reference sequence).

The chain couples TRBV9 to TRBJ1-5, with 9 bases that match TRBD1. Losses at the gene ends were 3 bases for V and 9 bases for J; bases not matched to a gene: 7. The CDR3 is 14 residues long. Germline loops: CDR1 SGDLS, CDR2 YYNGEE. The CDR3: CASSGDRGVWPQHF. The CDR3 DNA reads TGTGCCAGCAGCGGCGACAGGGGGGTTTGGCCCCAGCATTTT.

The chain carries TRBV21-1 and TRBJ2-1; the DNA was not used to check the table's D call, TRBD1. TRBV21-1 is labeled a pseudogene. The CDR3 consists of 14 residues. CDR3 in amino acids: CASGGWTGPNEQFF. CDR3 sequence (DNA): TGTGCCAGTGGGGGATGGACAGGGCCTAATGAGCAGTTCTTC.

This clone was recorded once. J is TRBJ1-5 and V is TRBV28; a possible D gene is TRBD1 (6 bases). This CDR3 has 14 amino acids. V gave up 5 bases and J gave up 4 bases, with 12 bases separating them. The germline CDR1 and CDR2 sequences are MDHEN and SYDVKM. Written as DNA, the CDR3 is TGTGCCAGCAGTCAGCAAACAGGGAATCAGCCCCAGCATTTT. Amino acid sequence: CASSQQTGNQPQHF.